A single sample is the source of the 19 T cell receptor beta chains below, sequenced in a study of blood T cell repertoires in COVID-19. The method was immunoSEQ multiplex PCR; TCRdb's version includes in-frame clones alone and lacks a portion of them. The sample consists of about 97,000 clones, about 91% of them appearing once. The source material was peripheral blood. The receptors were sampled from a man in his fifties or sixties with acute or convalescent COVID-19.

The chain uses TRBV12-3 or TRBV12-4 and TRBJ1-1; D gene unclear. The V and J ends lost 3 bases and 7 bases respectively, with 6 bases between them. The CDR3 covers 11 residues. The CDR3 coding sequence is TGTGCCAGCAGTTTTTCAGATGAAGCTTTCTTT. Translating it yields CASSFSDEAFF.

This rearrangement joins TRBV11-3 to TRBJ2-1, with 9 bases fitting TRBD2. V shed 1 base, J shed 14 bases, and the junction held 6 bases outside the gene matches. The CDR3 runs to 13 residues. Looked up from germline, CDR1 is SGHNT and CDR2 is YENEEA. CDR3 in amino acids: CASSLARSGSKFF. As DNA, the CDR3 is TGTGCCAGCAGCTTAGCCCGTAGCGGGAGCAAGTTCTTC.

The gene calls are TRBV7-9 and TRBJ1-2, with TRBD1 identical over 8 bases. Germline CDR1 and CDR2: SEHNR and FQNEAQ (reference sequence). The CDR3 has 15 residues. Unmatched junction bases numbered 13, after V lost 5 bases and J lost 8 bases. CDR3 sequence (DNA): TGTGCCAGCAGCCGTGATACGGACAGGGTAGAGGGCTACACCTTC. Encoded protein: CASSRDTDRVEGYTF.

The gene calls are TRBV5-6 and TRBJ1-1; no definite D call. CDR1 and CDR2 from the germline V gene are SGHDT and YYEEEE. CDR3 length: 14 residues. Trimming took off 2 bases at V and 0 bases at J, with 8 bases between the two ends. The CDR3 sequence: CASSFNTLNTEAFF. CDR3 nucleotide sequence: TGTGCCAGCAGCTTTAATACTTTGAACACTGAAGCTTTCTTT.

The chain joins TRBV27 to TRBJ2-5, with D possibly being TRBD2 (6 bases). The CDR3 covers 16 residues. Between the trimmed V and J ends, which lost 5 bases and 5 bases, there was a span of 21 bases. Germline V gene data show CDR1 as MNHEY and CDR2 as SMNVEV (reference sequence). CDR3 sequence (DNA): TGTGCCAGCAGTCCTGTGATGGGGGGTGGAATGGAGACCCAGTACTTC. Its protein product is CASSPVMGGGMETQYF.

The gene calls are TRBV19 and TRBJ2-2; D uncertain. The CDR3 runs 12 residues. In germline, CDR1 is LNHDA, CDR2 SQIVND (reference sequence). The germline V and J ends were trimmed by 8 bases and 5 bases, with 9 bases remaining between them. Here the CDR3 reads CASSLLTGELFF. CDR3 in DNA: TGTGCCAGTTCCCTTCTTACCGGGGAGCTGTTTTTT.

J is TRBJ2-7 and V is TRBV19; possible D gene TRBD1, 6 bases. Germline CDR1 is LNHDA and CDR2 is SQIVND (reference sequence). The CDR3 has 13 amino acids. V dropped 5 bases and J dropped 7 bases, with 15 bases sitting between them. CDR3 sequence (DNA): TGTGCCAGTAGTGTGCTCCAGGGGTTTGAGCAGTACTTC. This gives the protein CASSVLQGFEQYF. The full variable domain, in which reference TRBV19 and TRBJ2-7 provide the parts outside the CDR3, is DGGITQSPKYLFRKEGQNVTLSCEQNLNHDAMYWYRQDPGQGLRLIYYSQIVNDFQKGDIAEGYSVSREKKESFPLTVTSAQKNPTAFYLCASSVLQGFEQYFGPGTRLTVT.

V is TRBV6-1 and J is TRBJ1-1; no clear D gene. Germline CDR1 MNHNS, CDR2 SASEGT. V was cut by 3 bases and J by 10 bases, with 12 bases left in between. The CDR3 consists of 12 residues. The CDR3 nucleotides read TGTGCCAGCAGTGATTGGGCTTCTGGAGCTTTCTTT. Residues: CASSDWASGAFF.

V gene TRBV4-1 combines with J gene TRBJ1-2, with D perhaps matching TRBD1 (5 bases). Germline CDR1 MGHRA, CDR2 YSYEKL. Trimming took off 1 base at V and 2 bases at J, with 11 bases between the two ends. This CDR3 region has 15 residues. The CDR3 coding sequence is TGCGCCAGCAGCCAAGGGGGCCCAGAAAACTATGGCTACACCTTC. Its translation: CASSQGGPENYGYTF.

J is TRBJ1-4 and V is TRBV6-5; 9 positions agree with TRBD1. Germline lookup yields CDR1 MNHEY and CDR2 SVGAGI. The trim removed 7 bases at V and 8 bases at J, leaving 8 bases unmatched. The CDR3 length is 14 residues. The DNA for the CDR3 is TGTGCCAGCACCCGGGACAGGGCGGACGAAAAACTGTTTTTT. It yields the protein CASTRDRADEKLFF.

The chain joins TRBV30 to TRBJ2-7; D is possibly TRBD1 (6 bases). This CDR3 has 13 residues. V lost 0 bases and J 4 bases, leaving 10 bases between the germline ends. Germline CDR1 reads GTSNPN; CDR2 reads SVGIG (reference sequence). CDR3 DNA: TGTGCCTGGAGTGTGGCGCAGGGGTACGAGCAGTACTTC. It specifies CAWSVAQGYEQYF. The variable domain in full, completed from reference TRBV30 and TRBJ2-7, reads SQTIHQWPATLVQPVGSPLSLECTVEGTSNPNLYWYRQAAGRGLQLLFYSVGIGQISSEVPQNLSASRPQDRQFILSSKKLLLSDSGFYLCAWSVAQGYEQYFGPGTRLTVT.

This clone occurred once. The rearrangement joins TRBV19 to TRBJ2-4; D is uncertain. V lost 5 bases and J 6 bases, leaving 5 bases between the germline ends. The CDR3 covers 11 residues. Looked up from germline, CDR1 is LNHDA and CDR2 is SQIVND (reference sequence). The CDR3 here is CASSESNIQYF. The CDR3 DNA sequence: TGTGCCAGTAGTGAGTCAAACATTCAGTACTTC.

This clone was recorded once. The genes are TRBV19 and TRBJ1-1; possibly TRBD1 for D (5 bases). Germline CDR1 and CDR2: LNHDA and SQIVND (reference sequence). This CDR3 is built from 15 residues. The germline V and J ends were trimmed by 7 bases and 5 bases, with 20 bases remaining between them. The CDR3: CASKFITGRFTEAFF. The CDR3 DNA reads TGTGCCAGTAAGTTTATCACAGGCAGGTTTACTGAAGCTTTCTTT.

This clone was recorded once. The CDR3 here is CASSILPGTGVPGNTIYF. The CDR3 coding sequence is TGTGCCAGCAGCATCCTCCCCGGGACAGGGGTTCCTGGAAACACCATATATTTT. The rearrangement links TRBV7-2 to TRBJ1-3, with 10 bases that match TRBD1. The CDR3 consists of 18 residues. After removal of 5 bases from V and 2 bases from J, the junction contained 12 bases not matched to a gene. Germline loops: CDR1 SGHTA, CDR2 FQGNSA.

The CDR3 region is CASSPRAGTGGSGELFF. In DNA, the CDR3 is TGTGCCAGCAGCCCTCGTGCCGGGACAGGGGGTTCCGGGGAGCTGTTTTTT. The chain combines TRBV7-6 with TRBJ2-2, with 11 bases fitting TRBD1. Germline values: CDR1 SGHVS, CDR2 FNYEAQ. The CDR3 sequence is 17 residues long. J gave up 6 bases and V 5 bases, and 11 bases lay outside the gene matches.

The V call is TRBV27, the J call TRBJ1-2; D is possibly TRBD1 (6 bases). CDR1 and CDR2 from the germline V gene are MNHEY and SMNVEV (reference sequence). Trimming removed 4 bases at V and 6 bases at J, with 12 bases between. The CDR3 is made up of 13 amino acids. The DNA for the CDR3 is TGTGCCAGCAGTTACGACAGGCTGAATGGCTACACCTTC. As protein: CASSYDRLNGYTF.

This clone was observed a handful of times. The chain combines TRBV7-6 with TRBJ2-2; 8 bases fit TRBD1. The V gene's germline CDR1 is SGHVS and CDR2 FNYEAQ. The length of the CDR3 is 18 residues. V shed 1 base and J 6 bases; nucleotides not matched to a gene: 13. CDR3 in DNA: TGTGCCAGCAGCTTAGGGTCTTCGGCGGACAGGGTCCCCGGGGAGCTGTTTTTT. Residues: CASSLGSSADRVPGELFF.

The genes are TRBV4-3 and TRBJ1-1; D perhaps matches TRBD1 (6 bases). Trimming shortened V by 4 bases and J by 4 bases, and 13 bases separated the two germline ends. The CDR3 runs to 14 residues. CDR1 is LGHNA, CDR2 YSLEER, per germline. The CDR3 is CASSPGERGTEAFF. The CDR3 DNA reads as TGCGCCAGCAGCCCAGGGGAAAGGGGCACTGAAGCTTTCTTT.

The J gene is TRBJ2-5, the V gene TRBV5-6; 11 bases are shared with TRBD2. The V gene end was trimmed by 7 bases and the J gene end by 7 bases; junction bases not matched to a gene: 6. CDR1 is SGHDT and CDR2 is YYEEEE in the germline V gene. The CDR3 extends over 13 amino acids. The chain's CDR3 is CASGLAGGGTQYF. For the CDR3, the DNA is TGTGCCAGCGGTCTAGCGGGGGGAGGGACCCAGTACTTC.